The 8 T cell receptor beta chains below all came from one sample that was sequenced in a study of shared clonotypes between healthy human individuals. Produced via immunoSEQ multiplex PCR; TCRdb's table is partial and in-frame only. The sample carries roughly 2.4 million clones, 90% to 97% recorded once. The source material was naive CD4+ T cells sorted from blood. The subset is: CD45RA+ positively selected. The receptors originated from a man aged 18 to 29 in good health.

This rearrangement joins TRBV30 to TRBJ2-7; TRBD2 matches at 7 bases. The CDR3 consists of 14 residues. J lost 7 bases, V lost 0 bases, and 9 bases had no gene match. Germline V CDR1 and CDR2: GTSNPN, SVGIG (reference sequence). The DNA for the CDR3 is TGTGCCTGGAGTGTCGGCGGGGGAACGGGGGAGCAGTACTTC. Protein product: CAWSVGGGTGEQYF.

The chain combines TRBV19 with TRBJ1-2; D gene unclear. Germline CDR1 and CDR2: LNHDA and SQIVND (reference sequence). Trimming left V 1 base short and J 4 bases short, with 13 bases between. The CDR3 spans 15 residues. CDR3 nucleotides: TGTGCCAGTAGTATAGCTCCCAGAGCCTTCTATGGCTACACCTTC. Amino acid sequence: CASSIAPRAFYGYTF.

V gene TRBV28 combines with J gene TRBJ2-7; 7 nucleotides line up with TRBD1. V lost 1 base, J lost 7 bases, and 4 bases stayed unmatched. The CDR3 extends over 13 amino acids. CDR1 MDHEN and CDR2 SYDVKM come from the germline V gene. CDR3: CASSLSGTEEQYF. DNA of the CDR3: TGTGCCAGCAGTTTATCCGGGACAGAAGAGCAGTACTTC. The full variable domain, rest sourced from reference TRBV28 and TRBJ2-7, is DVKVTQSSRYLVKRTGEKVFLECVQDMDHENMFWYRQDPGLGLRLIYFSYDVKMKEKGDIPEGYSVSREKKERFSLILESASTNQTSMYLCASSLSGTEEQYFGPGTRLTVT.

This clone was observed a single time. The chain carries TRBV4-3 and TRBJ2-7, with D possibly matching TRBD1 (5 bases). The V and J ends lost 3 bases and 2 bases respectively, with 14 bases between them. The germline V gene has CDR1 LGHNA and CDR2 YSLEER. The CDR3 totals 15 residues. The CDR3 sequence is CASSQIRGYPYEQYF. The CDR3 DNA sequence: TGCGCCAGCAGCCAGATAAGGGGTTACCCCTACGAGCAGTACTTC.

The V and J genes are TRBV30 and TRBJ1-6; D perhaps matches TRBD1 (6 bases). V lost 2 bases, J lost 7 bases, and 15 bases lay in between. Germline V CDR1 and CDR2: GTSNPN, SVGIG (reference sequence). The CDR3 totals 15 residues. The CDR3 coding sequence is TGTGCCTGGAGTAGGTTGGACAGATCCAATTCACCCCTCCACTTT. Translated: CAWSRLDRSNSPLHF.

This rearrangement joins TRBV4-1 to TRBJ2-4; 7 positions agree with TRBD2. The length of the CDR3 is 19 residues. Germline CDR1 and CDR2: MGHRA and YSYEKL. V dropped 1 base and J dropped 1; count of bases not matched to a gene: 13. CDR3 region: CASSQAGLREGDAKNIQYF. Written as DNA, the CDR3 is TGCGCCAGCAGCCAAGCGGGCCTCAGGGAGGGAGACGCCAAAAACATTCAGTACTTC.

The chain links TRBV7-2 to TRBJ2-7; 7 positions match TRBD2. Germline CDR1 is SGHTA and CDR2 is FQGNSA. The CDR3 spans 14 residues. V shed 7 bases and J 1 base; nucleotides not matched to a gene: 7. The CDR3 DNA is TGTGCCAGCACCCGATCGGGGGGATCCTACGAGCAGTACTTC. This gives the protein CASTRSGGSYEQYF. Looking up the rest from reference TRBV7-2 and TRBJ2-7 gives the full variable domain: GAGVSQSPSNKVTEKGKDVELRCDPISGHTALYWYRQSLGQGLEFLIYFQGNSAPDKSGLPSDRFSAERTGGSVSTLTIQRTQQEDSAVYLCASTRSGGSYEQYFGPGTRLTVT.

The V call is TRBV7-9, the J call TRBJ1-6; D unresolved. The V gene lost 5 bases and the J gene lost 10 bases, with 9 bases spanning the gap. The germline V gene has CDR1 SEHNR and CDR2 FQNEAQ (reference sequence). The CDR3 runs 12 residues. The CDR3 nucleotides are TGTGCCAGCAGCCTTGAAAGATCACCCCTCCACTTT. This translates into CASSLERSPLHF.